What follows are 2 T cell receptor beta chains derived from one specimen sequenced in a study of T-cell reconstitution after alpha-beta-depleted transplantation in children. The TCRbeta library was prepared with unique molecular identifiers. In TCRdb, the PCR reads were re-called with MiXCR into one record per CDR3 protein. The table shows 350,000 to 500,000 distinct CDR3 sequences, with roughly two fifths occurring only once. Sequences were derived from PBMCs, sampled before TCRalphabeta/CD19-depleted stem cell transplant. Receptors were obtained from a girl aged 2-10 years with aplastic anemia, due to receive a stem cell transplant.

CDR3 DNA sequence: TGCAGTGCACGGGAGGCGGTGAATACGCAGTATTTT. This codes for CSAREAVNTQYF. The chain recombines TRBV20-1 with TRBJ2-3; TRBD2 matches 7 bases. This CDR3 is 12 amino acids long. Germline V gene data show CDR1 as DFQATT and CDR2 as SNEGSKA (reference sequence). The V segment lost 6 bases and the J segment 7 bases; nucleotides outside the gene matches: 7.

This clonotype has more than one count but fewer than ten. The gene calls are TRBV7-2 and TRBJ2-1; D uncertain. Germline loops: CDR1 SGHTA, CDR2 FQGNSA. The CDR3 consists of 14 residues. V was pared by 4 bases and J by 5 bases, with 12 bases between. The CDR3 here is CASSSVSSHNEQFF. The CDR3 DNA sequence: TGTGCCAGCAGCTCAGTCTCTTCCCACAATGAGCAGTTCTTC.